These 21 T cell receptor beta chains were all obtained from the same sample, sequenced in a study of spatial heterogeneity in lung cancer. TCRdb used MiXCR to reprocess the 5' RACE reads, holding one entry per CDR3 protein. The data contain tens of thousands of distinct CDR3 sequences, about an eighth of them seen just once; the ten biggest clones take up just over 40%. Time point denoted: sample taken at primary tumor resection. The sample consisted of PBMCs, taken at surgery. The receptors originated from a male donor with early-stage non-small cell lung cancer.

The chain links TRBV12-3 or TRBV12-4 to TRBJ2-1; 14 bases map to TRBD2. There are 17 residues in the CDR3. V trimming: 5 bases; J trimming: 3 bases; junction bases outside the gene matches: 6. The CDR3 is CASSPGLAGDNYNEQFF. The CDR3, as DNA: TGTGCCAGCAGTCCGGGACTAGCGGGAGACAACTACAATGAGCAGTTCTTC.

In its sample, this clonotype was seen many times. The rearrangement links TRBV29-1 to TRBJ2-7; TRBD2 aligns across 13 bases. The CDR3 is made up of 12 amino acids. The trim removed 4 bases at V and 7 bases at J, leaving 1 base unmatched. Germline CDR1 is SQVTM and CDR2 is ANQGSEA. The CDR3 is CSVGTSGSEQYF. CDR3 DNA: TGCAGCGTTGGGACTAGCGGGAGTGAGCAGTACTTC.

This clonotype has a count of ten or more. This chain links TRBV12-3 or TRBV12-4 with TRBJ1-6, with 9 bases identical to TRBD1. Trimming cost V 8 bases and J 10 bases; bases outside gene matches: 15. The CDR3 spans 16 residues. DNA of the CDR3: TGTGCCAGCCTTCGAAGGGGACAGGGAATTTCCTCACCCCTCCACTTT. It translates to CASLRRGQGISSPLHF.

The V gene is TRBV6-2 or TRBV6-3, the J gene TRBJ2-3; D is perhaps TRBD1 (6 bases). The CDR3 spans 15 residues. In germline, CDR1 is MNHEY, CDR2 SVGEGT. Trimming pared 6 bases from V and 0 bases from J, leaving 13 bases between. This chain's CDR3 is CASSLTGTSTDTQYF. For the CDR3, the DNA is TGTGCCAGCAGCCTTACCGGGACAAGCACAGATACGCAGTATTTT.

The CDR3 spells CASLADRSEAFF. CDR3 coding DNA: TGCGCCAGCCTGGCTGACAGATCTGAAGCTTTCTTT. The genes are TRBV10-2 and TRBJ1-1; weak D call: TRBD1 (5 bases). CDR3 size: 12 residues. Trimming stripped 8 bases from V and 6 bases from J, with 13 bases between. From germline, CDR1 is WSHSY and CDR2 SAAADI.

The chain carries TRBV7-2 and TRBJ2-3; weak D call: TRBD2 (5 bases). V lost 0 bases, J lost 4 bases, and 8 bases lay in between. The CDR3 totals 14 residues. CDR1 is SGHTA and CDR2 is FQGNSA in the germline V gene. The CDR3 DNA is TGTGCCAGCAGCTTAGCGAGAGGGCCAGATACGCAGTATTTT. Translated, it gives CASSLARGPDTQYF.

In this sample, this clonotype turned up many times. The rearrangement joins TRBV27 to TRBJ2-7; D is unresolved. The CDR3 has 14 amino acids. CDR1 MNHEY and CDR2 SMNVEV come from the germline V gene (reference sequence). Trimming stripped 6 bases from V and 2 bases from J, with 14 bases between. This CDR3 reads CASSPVRWTYEQYF. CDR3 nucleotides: TGTGCCAGCAGCCCGGTCCGTTGGACCTACGAGCAGTACTTC.

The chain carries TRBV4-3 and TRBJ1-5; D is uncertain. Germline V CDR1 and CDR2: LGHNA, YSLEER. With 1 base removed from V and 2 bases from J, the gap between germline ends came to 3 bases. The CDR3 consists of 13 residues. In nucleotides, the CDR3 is TGCGCCAGCAGCCAAGGACGCAATCAGCCCCAGCATTTT. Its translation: CASSQGRNQPQHF.

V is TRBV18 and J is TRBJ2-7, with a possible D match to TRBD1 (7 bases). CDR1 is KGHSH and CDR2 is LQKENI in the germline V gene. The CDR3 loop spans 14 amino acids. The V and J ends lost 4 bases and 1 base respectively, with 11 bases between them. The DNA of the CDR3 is TGTGCCAGCTCACTACAGGGGACTTCCTACGAGCAGTACTTC. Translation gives CASSLQGTSYEQYF.

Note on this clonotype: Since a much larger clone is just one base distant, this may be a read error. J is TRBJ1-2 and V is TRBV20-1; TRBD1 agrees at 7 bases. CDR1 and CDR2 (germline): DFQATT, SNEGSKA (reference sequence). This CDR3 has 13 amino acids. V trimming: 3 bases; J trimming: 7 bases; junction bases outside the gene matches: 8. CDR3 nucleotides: TGCAGTGCTAGGACAGGGATTGGCTGTGGCTACACCTTC. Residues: CSARTGIGCGYTF.

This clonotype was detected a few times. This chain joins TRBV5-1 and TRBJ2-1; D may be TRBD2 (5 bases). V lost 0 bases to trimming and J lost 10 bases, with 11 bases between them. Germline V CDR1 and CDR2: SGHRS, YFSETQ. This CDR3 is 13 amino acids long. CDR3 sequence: CASSLDEGTEQFF. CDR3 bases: TGCGCCAGCAGCTTGGATGAGGGTACGGAGCAGTTCTTC.

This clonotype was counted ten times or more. CDR3 nucleotide sequence: TGCGCCAGCAGCCCCCCTGACACCTACTCCTACGAGCAGTACTTC. It specifies CASSPPDTYSYEQYF. The V and J genes are TRBV5-1 and TRBJ2-7, with D unresolved. Deletions cut 4 bases from V and 0 bases from J, with 14 bases between. Germline lookup yields CDR1 SGHRS and CDR2 YFSETQ. The CDR3 runs to 15 residues.

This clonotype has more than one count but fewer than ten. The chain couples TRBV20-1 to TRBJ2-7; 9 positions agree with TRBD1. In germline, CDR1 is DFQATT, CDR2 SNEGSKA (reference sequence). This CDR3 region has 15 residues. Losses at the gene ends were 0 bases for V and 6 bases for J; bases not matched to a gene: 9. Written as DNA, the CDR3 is TGCAGTGCTAGAGACGGACAGGGGCGTCCGGGCGAGCAGTACTTC. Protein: CSARDGQGRPGEQYF.

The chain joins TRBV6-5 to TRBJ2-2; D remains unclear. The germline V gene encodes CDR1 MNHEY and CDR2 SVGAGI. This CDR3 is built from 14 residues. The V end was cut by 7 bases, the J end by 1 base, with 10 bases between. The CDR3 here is CASKRLRNTGELFF. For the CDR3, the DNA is TGTGCCAGCAAGAGACTCCGGAACACCGGGGAGCTGTTTTTT.

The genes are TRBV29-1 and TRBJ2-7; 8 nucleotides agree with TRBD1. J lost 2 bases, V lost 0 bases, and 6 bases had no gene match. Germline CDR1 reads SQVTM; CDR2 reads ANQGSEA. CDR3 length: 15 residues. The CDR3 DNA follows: TGCAGCGTTGAAGATCCCCGGACAGGGACCTACGAGCAGTACTTC. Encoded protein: CSVEDPRTGTYEQYF.

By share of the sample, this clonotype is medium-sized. The CDR3 loop reads CSAETSGASYEQYF. The CDR3, as DNA: TGCAGTGCTGAGACTAGCGGGGCTTCCTACGAGCAGTACTTC. The rearrangement joins TRBV20-1 to TRBJ2-7, with TRBD2 identical over 11 bases. The CDR3 runs to 14 residues. V lost 5 bases and J lost 1; bases outside the gene matches: 4. Germline lookup yields CDR1 DFQATT and CDR2 SNEGSKA (reference sequence).

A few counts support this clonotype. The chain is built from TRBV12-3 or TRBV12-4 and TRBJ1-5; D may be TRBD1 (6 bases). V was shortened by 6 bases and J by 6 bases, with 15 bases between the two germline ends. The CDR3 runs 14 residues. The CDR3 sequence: CASSPTGRGQPQHF. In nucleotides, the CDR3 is TGTGCCAGCAGCCCTACAGGGAGGGGTCAGCCCCAGCATTTT.

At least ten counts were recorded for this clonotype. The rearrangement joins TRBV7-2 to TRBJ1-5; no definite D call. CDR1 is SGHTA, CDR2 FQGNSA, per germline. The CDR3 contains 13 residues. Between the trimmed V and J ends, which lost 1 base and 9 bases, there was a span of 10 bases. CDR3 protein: CASSLGTSWPQHF. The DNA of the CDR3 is TGTGCCAGCAGCTTAGGGACGTCATGGCCCCAGCATTTT.

The CDR3 loop is CASSRDRGGNEKLFF. The CDR3 DNA reads TGTGCCAGCAGTAGAGACAGGGGGGGTAATGAAAAACTGTTTTTT. This chain links TRBV28 with TRBJ1-4, with TRBD1 matching 9 bases. Losses at the gene ends were 5 bases for V and 4 bases for J; bases not matched to a gene: 5. Germline assignment: CDR1 MDHEN and CDR2 SYDVKM. The CDR3 runs 15 residues.

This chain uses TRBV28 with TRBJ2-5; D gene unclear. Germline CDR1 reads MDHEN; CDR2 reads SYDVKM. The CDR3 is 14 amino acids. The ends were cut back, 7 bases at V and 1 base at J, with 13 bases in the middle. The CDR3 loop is CASIRAGSQETQYF. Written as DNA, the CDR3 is TGTGCCAGCATTAGGGCCGGCAGCCAAGAGACCCAGTACTTC.

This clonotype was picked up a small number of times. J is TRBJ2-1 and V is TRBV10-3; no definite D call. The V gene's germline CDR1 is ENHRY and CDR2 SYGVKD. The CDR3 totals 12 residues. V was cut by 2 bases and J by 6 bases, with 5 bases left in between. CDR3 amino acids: CAISEMSNEQFF. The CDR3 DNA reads TGTGCCATCAGTGAGATGAGCAATGAGCAGTTCTTC.